This T cell receptor beta chain comes out of a study of identical twins. Germline V gene data show CDR1 as SGHRS and CDR2 as YFSETQ. Between the trimmed V and J ends, which lost 7 bases and 3 bases, there was a span of 16 bases. CDR3 length equals 14 residues. A note on this clonotype: Antigen: not known.

TCRdb used MiXCR to reprocess the 5' RACE reads, holding one entry per CDR3 protein. The sample holds about 690,000 distinct CDR3 sequences; 5.5% to 6.5% are singletons and the top ten take approximately 2%. Study-level results: Modelling underestimated the level of out-of-frame TCR alpha sharing observed in monozygotic twins. Invariant MAIT and iNKT cells could partly confound zero-insertion analyses. The more abundant beta clonotypes in cord blood had fewer insertions, and memory repertoires did not show this.

The chain joins TRBV5-1 to TRBJ2-5; D perhaps matches TRBD2 (6 bases). This TCR came from a man younger than 35 in good health. The sequenced material came from naive T cells sorted from blood. CDR3 sequence: CASGRGNREETQYF. Here the CDR3 DNA reads TGCGCCAGCGGTCGGGGGAATAGGGAAGAGACCCAGTACTTC. Based on the CDR3 plus reference TRBV5-1 and TRBJ2-5, the full variable domain is KAGVTQTPRYLIKTRGQQVTLSCSPISGHRSVSWYQQTPGQGLQFLFEYFSETQRNKGNFPGRFSGRQFSNSRSEMNVSTLELGDSALYLCASGRGNREETQYFGPGTRLLVL.